This T cell receptor (beta chain) was profiled in a study of T cell responses to AZD1222 COVID-19 vaccine. General study findings and limits: There were vaccine-associated CD4 TCRs across spike, dominant at 160-218 and 743-854. Following two doses of AZD1222, Spike-specific TCR breadth and depth rose. The donor cohort was predominantly white British with a female majority, and clonal diversity may have been underestimated.

This clone turned up a few times. Its antigen is unknown. The V end was cut by 6 bases, the J end by 6 bases, with 15 bases between. Germline assignment: CDR1 MNHEY and CDR2 SMNVEV (reference sequence). This CDR3 is 14 amino acids long. The assay was immunoSEQ multiplex PCR, and TCRdb's table has in-frame clones only and misses some. Here the sample spans about 150,000 clones, approximately 87% being singletons. The sequence derives from an adult in good health. The input for sequencing was peripheral blood, taken on day 0 of MenACWY control vaccination. The chain links TRBV27 to TRBJ1-5; D possibly corresponds to TRBD1 (5 bases). CDR3 residues: CASRGVGDVQPQHF. In DNA, the CDR3 is TGTGCCAGCAGGGGCGTGGGGGACGTTCAGCCCCAGCATTTT.